This T cell receptor beta chain is drawn from a study of a mutant IDH1 vaccine in newly diagnosed glioma. General study findings and limits: Among all patients, vaccine-induced immune responses occurred in around 94%.

With respect to this clone: The antigen is not known.

Sequenced by immunoSEQ multiplex PCR; TCRdb stores in-frame clones only, minus some. Seen here are 50,000 to 65,000 clones, about 91% observed once, and the top ten hold around 2.4%. Documented time point: week 11, during vaccination. It was 300 ug of mutant IDH1 20-mer peptide that made up each vaccine dose, given with topical imiquimod. Germline V gene sequence: CDR1 SNHLY, CDR2 FYNNEI. Trimming took off 6 bases at V and 5 bases at J, with 17 bases between the two ends. The length of the CDR3 is 15 residues. The gene calls are TRBV2 and TRBJ2-1; D gene ambiguous. The sample was PBMCs, taken from a glioma patient whose treatment included an IDH1 peptide vaccine. This clonotype was obtained from a man aged 45 to 65 with glioma. This CDR3 reads CASSGFGLGNNEQFF. CDR3 DNA: TGTGCCAGCAGCGGCTTCGGGTTGGGCAACAATGAGCAGTTCTTC.